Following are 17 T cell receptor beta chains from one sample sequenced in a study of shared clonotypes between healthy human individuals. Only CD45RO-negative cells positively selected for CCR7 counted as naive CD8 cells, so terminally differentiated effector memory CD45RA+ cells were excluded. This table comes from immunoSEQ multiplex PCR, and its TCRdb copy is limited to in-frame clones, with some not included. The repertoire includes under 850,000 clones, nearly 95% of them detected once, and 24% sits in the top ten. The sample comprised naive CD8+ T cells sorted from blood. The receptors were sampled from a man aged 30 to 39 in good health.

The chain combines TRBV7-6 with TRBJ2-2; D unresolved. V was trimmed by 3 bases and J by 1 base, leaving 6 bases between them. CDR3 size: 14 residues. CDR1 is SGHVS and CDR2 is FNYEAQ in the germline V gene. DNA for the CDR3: TGTGCCAGCAGCTTTATCGGGAACACCGGGGAGCTGTTTTTT. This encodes CASSFIGNTGELFF.

CDR3 protein: CATSRDRASGYEQYF. CDR3 in DNA: TGTGCCACCAGCAGAGATCGTGCTAGCGGCTACGAGCAGTACTTC. The chain joins TRBV15 to TRBJ2-7; TRBD2 agrees at 7 bases. Germline CDR1 is LNHNV and CDR2 is YYDKDF (reference sequence). Trimming removed 0 bases from V and 3 bases from J; junction bases left unmatched: 5. The CDR3 spans 15 residues.

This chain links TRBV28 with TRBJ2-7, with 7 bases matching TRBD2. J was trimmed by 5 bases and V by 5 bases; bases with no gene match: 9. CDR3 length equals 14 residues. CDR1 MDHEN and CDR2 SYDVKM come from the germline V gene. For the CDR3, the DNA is TGTGCCAGCAGTCCTAGGGAGGGCCTCCACGAGCAGTACTTC. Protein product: CASSPREGLHEQYF.

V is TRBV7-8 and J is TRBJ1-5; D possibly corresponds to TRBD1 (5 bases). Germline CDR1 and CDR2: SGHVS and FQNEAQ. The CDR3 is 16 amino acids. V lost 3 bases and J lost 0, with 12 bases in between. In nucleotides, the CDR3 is TGTGCCAGCAGCTTGCAGGGCGACTATAGCAATCAGCCCCAGCATTTT. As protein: CASSLQGDYSNQPQHF.

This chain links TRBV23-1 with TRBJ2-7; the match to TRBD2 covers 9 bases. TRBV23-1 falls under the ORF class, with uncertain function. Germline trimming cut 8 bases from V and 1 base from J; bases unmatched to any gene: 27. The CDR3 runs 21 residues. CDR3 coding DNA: TGCGCCAGCCGCGAGAAACCGAAGACCGGGTGGTTTGCGGGAGGGTCCTACGAGCAGTACTTC. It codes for CASREKPKTGWFAGGSYEQYF.

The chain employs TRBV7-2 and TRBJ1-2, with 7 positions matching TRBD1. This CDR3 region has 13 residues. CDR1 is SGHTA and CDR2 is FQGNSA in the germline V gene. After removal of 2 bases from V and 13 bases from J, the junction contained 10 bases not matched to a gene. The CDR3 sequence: CASSLWSGGLSTF. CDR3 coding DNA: TGTGCCAGCAGCTTATGGTCAGGGGGGCTCAGCACCTTC. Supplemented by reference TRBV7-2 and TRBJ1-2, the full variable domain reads GAGVSQSPSNKVTEKGKDVELRCDPISGHTALYWYRQSLGQGLEFLIYFQGNSAPDKSGLPSDRFSAERTGGSVSTLTIQRTQQEDSAVYLCASSLWSGGLSTFGSGTRLTVV.

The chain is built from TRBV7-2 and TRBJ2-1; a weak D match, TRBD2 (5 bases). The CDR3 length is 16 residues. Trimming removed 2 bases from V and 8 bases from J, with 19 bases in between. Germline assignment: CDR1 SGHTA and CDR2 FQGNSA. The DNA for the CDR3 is TGTGCCAGCAGCTTACTACTAGGTGATGCCGGCCATGAGCAGTTCTTC. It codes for CASSLLLGDAGHEQFF. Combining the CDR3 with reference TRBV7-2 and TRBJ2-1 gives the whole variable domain GAGVSQSPSNKVTEKGKDVELRCDPISGHTALYWYRQSLGQGLEFLIYFQGNSAPDKSGLPSDRFSAERTGGSVSTLTIQRTQQEDSAVYLCASSLLLGDAGHEQFFGPGTRLTVL.

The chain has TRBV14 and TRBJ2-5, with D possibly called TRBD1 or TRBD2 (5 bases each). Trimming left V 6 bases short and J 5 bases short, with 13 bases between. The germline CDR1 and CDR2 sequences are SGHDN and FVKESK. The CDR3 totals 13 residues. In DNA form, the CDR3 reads TGTGCCAGCAGAAGAAGGGGCGGGGAGACCCAGTACTTC. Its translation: CASRRRGGETQYF.

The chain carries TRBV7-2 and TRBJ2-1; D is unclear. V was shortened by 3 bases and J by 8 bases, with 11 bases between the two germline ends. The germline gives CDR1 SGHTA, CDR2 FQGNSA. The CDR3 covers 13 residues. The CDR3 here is CASSLVPLYEQFF. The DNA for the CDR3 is TGTGCCAGCAGCTTGGTACCCCTTTATGAGCAGTTCTTC.

CDR3 sequence: CSVVSGGSGEQFF. CDR3 coding DNA: TGCAGCGTTGTGTCGGGAGGGTCAGGTGAGCAGTTCTTC. V is TRBV29-1 and J is TRBJ2-1; TRBD2 matches 8 bases. Per the germline V gene, CDR1 is SQVTM and CDR2 is ANQGSEA. The CDR3 sequence is 13 residues long. J gave up 9 bases and V 4 bases, and 8 bases lay outside the gene matches.

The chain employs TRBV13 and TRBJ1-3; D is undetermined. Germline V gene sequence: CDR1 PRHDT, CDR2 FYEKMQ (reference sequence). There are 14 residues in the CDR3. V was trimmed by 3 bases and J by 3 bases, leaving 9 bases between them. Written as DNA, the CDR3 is TGTGCCAGCAGCTTTTGGGCCGGTGGAAACACCATATATTTT. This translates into CASSFWAGGNTIYF.

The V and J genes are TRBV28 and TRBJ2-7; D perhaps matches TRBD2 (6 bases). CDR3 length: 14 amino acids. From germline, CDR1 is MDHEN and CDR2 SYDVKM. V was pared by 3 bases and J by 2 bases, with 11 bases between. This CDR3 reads CASSLPSSAYEQYF. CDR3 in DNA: TGTGCCAGCAGTTTGCCCTCTAGCGCCTACGAGCAGTACTTC. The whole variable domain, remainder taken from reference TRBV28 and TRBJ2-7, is DVKVTQSSRYLVKRTGEKVFLECVQDMDHENMFWYRQDPGLGLRLIYFSYDVKMKEKGDIPEGYSVSREKKERFSLILESASTNQTSMYLCASSLPSSAYEQYFGPGTRLTVT.

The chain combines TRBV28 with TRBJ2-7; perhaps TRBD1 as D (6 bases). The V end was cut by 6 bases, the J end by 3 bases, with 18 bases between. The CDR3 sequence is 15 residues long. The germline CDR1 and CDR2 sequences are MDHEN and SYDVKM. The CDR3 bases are TGTGCCAGCAGCCTTCGGGCAGGGGCAAGCTACGAGCAGTACTTC. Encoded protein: CASSLRAGASYEQYF.

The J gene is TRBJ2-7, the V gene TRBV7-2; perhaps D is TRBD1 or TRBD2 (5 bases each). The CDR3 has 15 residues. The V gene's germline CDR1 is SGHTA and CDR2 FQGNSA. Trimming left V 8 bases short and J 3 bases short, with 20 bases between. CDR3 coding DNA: TGTGCCAGCTCACCTCATCATATGGGGGACTACGAGCAGTACTTC. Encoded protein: CASSPHHMGDYEQYF.

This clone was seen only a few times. CDR3 DNA: TGTGCCAGCAGCTTAGTTTCAGGGCCGAGCGAGCAGTACTTC. Translating gives CASSLVSGPSEQYF. The chain carries TRBV7-9 and TRBJ2-7; D possibly corresponds to TRBD1 (5 bases). This CDR3 is built from 14 residues. Trimming shortened V by 1 base and J by 6 bases, and 13 bases separated the two germline ends. Germline CDR1 reads SEHNR; CDR2 reads FQNEAQ (reference sequence).

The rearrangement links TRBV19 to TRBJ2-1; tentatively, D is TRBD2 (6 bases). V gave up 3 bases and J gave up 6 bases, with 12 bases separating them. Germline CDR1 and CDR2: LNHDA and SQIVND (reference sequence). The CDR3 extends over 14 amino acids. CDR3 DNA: TGTGCCAGTAGTATCCGGGAGTCCCCCAATGAGCAGTTCTTC. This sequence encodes CASSIRESPNEQFF.

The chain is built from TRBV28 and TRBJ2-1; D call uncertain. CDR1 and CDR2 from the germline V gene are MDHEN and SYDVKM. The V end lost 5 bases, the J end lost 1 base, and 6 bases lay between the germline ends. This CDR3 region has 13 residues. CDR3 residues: CASSVGSYNEQFF. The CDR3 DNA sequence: TGTGCCAGCAGTGTGGGATCCTACAATGAGCAGTTCTTC.